The clone carrying this T cell receptor beta chain was detected ten times or more. Antigen: not known. As the template, RNA transcripts were used to amplify TCR beta CDR3 regions. The first round was an RT-PCR with HTBI primers, and the second round was a multiplex PCR. TCRdb independently ran MiXCR on the multiplex PCR reads; one entry per CDR3 protein. The table has roughly 500,000 distinct CDR3 sequences, around 15% seen once. The data are from a study of Graves' ophthalmopathy and Graves' hyperthyroidism. At the level of the study: Untreated patients at initial diagnosis provided peripheral blood.

Findings and caveats of the study: Clonotypes were expanded in thyroid at above 0.001 frequency, and most also appeared in blood.

Enrollment excluded any patients with other autoimmune diseases, uncontrolled infections, pregnancy or lactation. Germline values: CDR1 KGHSH, CDR2 LQKENI. CDR3 length equals 14 residues. V lost 2 bases to trimming and J lost 7 bases, with 9 bases between them. Material for sequencing was blood. The sequence was collected from a woman under 40 with Graves' ophthalmopathy. This chain joins TRBV18 and TRBJ1-6; a weak D match, TRBD1 (6 bases). The CDR3 protein is CASSPSDRNSPLHF. The CDR3 bases are TGTGCCAGCTCACCATCGGACAGAAATTCACCCCTCCACTTT.